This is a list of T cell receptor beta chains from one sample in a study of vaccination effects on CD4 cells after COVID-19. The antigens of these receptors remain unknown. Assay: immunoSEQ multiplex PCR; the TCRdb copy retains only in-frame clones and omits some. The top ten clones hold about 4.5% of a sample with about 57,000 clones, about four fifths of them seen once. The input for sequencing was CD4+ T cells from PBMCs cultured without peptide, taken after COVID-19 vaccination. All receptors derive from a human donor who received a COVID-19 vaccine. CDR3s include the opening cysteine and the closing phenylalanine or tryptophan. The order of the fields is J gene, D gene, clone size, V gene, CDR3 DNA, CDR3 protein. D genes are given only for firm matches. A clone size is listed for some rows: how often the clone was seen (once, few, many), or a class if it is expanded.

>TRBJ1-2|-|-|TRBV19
TGTGCCAGTAGTCGGAGGAGCAGATACTATGGCTACACCTTC
CASSRRSRYYGYTF
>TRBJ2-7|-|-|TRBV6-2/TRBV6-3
TGTGCCAGCAGTTACCCATCCTACGAGCAGTACTTC
CASSYPSYEQYF
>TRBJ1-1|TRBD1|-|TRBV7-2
TGTGCCAGCAGCTTAGCACAGGGGGCATTGAACACTGAAGCTTTCTTT
CASSLAQGALNTEAFF
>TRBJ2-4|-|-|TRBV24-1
TGTGCCACCAGTGATTTCTCCAGCGGACTAGCCAAAAACATTCAGTACTTC
CATSDFSSGLAKNIQYF
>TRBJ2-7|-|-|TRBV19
TGTGCCAGTAGCGTCCGGGACCCGAGCTCCTACGAGCAGTACTTC
CASSVRDPSSYEQYF
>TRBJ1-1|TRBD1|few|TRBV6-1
TGTGCCAGCAGTGAGGGACAGCTCACTGAAGCTTTCTTT
CASSEGQLTEAFF
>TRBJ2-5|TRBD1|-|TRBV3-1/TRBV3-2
TGTGCCAGCAGCCAAGACTGGCGACAGGGAGAGACCCAGTACTTC
CASSQDWRQGETQYF
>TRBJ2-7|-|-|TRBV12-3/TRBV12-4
TGTGCCAGCAGTTTGACGCAATCCTTC
CASSLTQSF
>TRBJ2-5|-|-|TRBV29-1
TGCAGCGTGACTTCGGGGTCGGGAGAGACCCAGTACTTC
CSVTSGSGETQYF
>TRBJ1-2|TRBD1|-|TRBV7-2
TGTGCCAGCAGCTTAGGACAGGGGAGGAACTACGGCTACACCTTC
CASSLGQGRNYGYTF
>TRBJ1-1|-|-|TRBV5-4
TGTGCCAGCAGCTTAGTCAGGGAGGACACTGAAGCTTTCTTT
CASSLVREDTEAFF
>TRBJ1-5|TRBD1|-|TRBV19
TGTGCCAGTAGCCAGGGGGCGAAGGGGTTCAATCAGCCCCAGCATTTT
CASSQGAKGFNQPQHF
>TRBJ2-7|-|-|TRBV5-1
TGCGCCCGACCAAAAGGGAGTGGAAGATACGAGCAGTACTTC
CARPKGSGRYEQYF
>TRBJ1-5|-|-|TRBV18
TGTGCCAGCTCCCCGGACGCCAATCAGCCCCAGCATTTT
CASSPDANQPQHF
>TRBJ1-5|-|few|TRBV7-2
TGTGCCAGCAGCTTAGGCCTTGGACCCCAGCATTTT
CASSLGLGPQHF
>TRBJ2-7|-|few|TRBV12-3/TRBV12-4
TGTGCCAGCAGGCGGGACAGTTCCTACGAGCAGTACTTC
CASRRDSSYEQYF
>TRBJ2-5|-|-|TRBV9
TGTGCCAGCAGCGTAATGGGGGAAGAGACCCAGTACTTC
CASSVMGEETQYF
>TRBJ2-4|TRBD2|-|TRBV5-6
TGTGCCAGCAGCCGGTGGACTAGCGGGGGGGCGGAAAACATTCAGTACTTC
CASSRWTSGGAENIQYF
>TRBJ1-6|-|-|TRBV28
TGTGCCAGCAGTTACCTGACCAATTCACCCCTCCACTTT
CASSYLTNSPLHF
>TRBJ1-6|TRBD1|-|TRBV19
TGTGCCACCAGGACAGGGACTAATTCACCCCTCCACTTT
CATRTGTNSPLHF
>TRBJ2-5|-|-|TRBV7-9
TGTGCCAGCAGCTTCCAAGAGACCCAGTACTTC
CASSFQETQYF
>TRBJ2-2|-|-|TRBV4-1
TGCGCCAGCAGCCAACTAGACCTACTGCCTTACACCGGGGAGCTGTTTTTT
CASSQLDLLPYTGELFF
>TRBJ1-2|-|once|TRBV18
TGTGCCAGCTCCGCTTCCGCGGGGGGAGATGGCTACACCTTC
CASSASAGGDGYTF
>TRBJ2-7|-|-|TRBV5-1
TGCGCCAGCAGAATAGCTTCGGAAAACTACGAGCAGTACTTC
CASRIASENYEQYF
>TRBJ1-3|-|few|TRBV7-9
TGTGCCAGCCAGGTTGCGGGCACCATATATTTT
CASQVAGTIYF
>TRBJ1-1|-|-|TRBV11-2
TGTGCCAGCAGCCTAGGACAAGGACGGAACACTGAAGCTTTCTTT
CASSLGQGRNTEAFF
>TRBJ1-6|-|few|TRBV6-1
TGTGCCAGCAGTGAGGCGAGCTCCTATAATTCACCCCTCCACTTT
CASSEASSYNSPLHF
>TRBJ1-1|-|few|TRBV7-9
TGTGCCAGCAGCTTAGCCATAGGAGGGTATGGAGCTTTCTTT
CASSLAIGGYGAFF
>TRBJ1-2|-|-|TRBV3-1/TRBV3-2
TGTGCCAGCAGCCAAGTTTCTGGAGGCGGGGGTGGCTACACCTTC
CASSQVSGGGGGYTF
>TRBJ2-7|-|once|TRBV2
TGTGCCAGCAGTGAACGGACAGCCTCCTACGAGCAGTACTTC
CASSERTASYEQYF
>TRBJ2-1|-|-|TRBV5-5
TGTGCCAGCAGCTTGACCTTCTCCTACAATGAGCAGTTCTTC
CASSLTFSYNEQFF
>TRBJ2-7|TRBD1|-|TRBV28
TGTGCCACCAAGAGGAGCGCCGGGACAGGGGGCTACGAGCAGTACTTC
CATKRSAGTGGYEQYF